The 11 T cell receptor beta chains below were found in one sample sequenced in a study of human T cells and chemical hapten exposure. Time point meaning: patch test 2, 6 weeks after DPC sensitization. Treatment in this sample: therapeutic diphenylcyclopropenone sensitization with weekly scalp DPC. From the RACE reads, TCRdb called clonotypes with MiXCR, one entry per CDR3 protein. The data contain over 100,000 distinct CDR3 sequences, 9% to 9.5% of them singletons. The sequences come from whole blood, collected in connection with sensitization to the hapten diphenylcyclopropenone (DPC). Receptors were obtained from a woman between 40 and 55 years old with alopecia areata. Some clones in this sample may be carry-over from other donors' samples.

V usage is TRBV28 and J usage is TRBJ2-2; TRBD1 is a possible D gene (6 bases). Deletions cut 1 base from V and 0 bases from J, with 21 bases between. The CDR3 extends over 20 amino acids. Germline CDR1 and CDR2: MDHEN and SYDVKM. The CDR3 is CASSLLGSYRDQPNTGELFF. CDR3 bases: TGTGCCAGCAGTTTATTGGGCTCTTACAGGGATCAACCGAACACCGGGGAGCTGTTTTTT. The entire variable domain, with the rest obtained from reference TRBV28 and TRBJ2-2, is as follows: DVKVTQSSRYLVKRTGEKVFLECVQDMDHENMFWYRQDPGLGLRLIYFSYDVKMKEKGDIPEGYSVSREKKERFSLILESASTNQTSMYLCASSLLGSYRDQPNTGELFFGEGSRLTVL.

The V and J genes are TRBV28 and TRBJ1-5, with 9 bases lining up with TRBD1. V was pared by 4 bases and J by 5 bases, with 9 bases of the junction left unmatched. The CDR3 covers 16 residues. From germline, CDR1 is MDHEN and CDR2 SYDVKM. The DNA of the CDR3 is TGTGCCAGCAGTTCCGGGACAGGGTTTCCATATCAGCCCCAGCATTTT. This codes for CASSSGTGFPYQPQHF.

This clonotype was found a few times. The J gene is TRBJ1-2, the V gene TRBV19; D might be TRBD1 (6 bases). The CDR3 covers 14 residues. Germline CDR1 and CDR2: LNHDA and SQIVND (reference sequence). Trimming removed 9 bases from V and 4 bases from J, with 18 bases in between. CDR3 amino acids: CASGEQGKFYGYTF. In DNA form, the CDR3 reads TGTGCCAGCGGAGAACAGGGCAAATTCTATGGCTACACCTTC.

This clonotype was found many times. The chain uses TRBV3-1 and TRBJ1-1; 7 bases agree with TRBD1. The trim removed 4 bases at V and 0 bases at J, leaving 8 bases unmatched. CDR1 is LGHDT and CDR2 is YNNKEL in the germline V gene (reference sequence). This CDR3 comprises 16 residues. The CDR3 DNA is TGTGCCAGCAGCCCAAGGACAGGCTCGATGAACACTGAAGCTTTCTTT. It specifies CASSPRTGSMNTEAFF.

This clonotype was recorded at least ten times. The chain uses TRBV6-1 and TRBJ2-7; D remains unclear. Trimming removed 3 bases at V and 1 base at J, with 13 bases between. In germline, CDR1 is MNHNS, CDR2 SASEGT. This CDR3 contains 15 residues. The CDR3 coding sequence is TGTGCCAGCAGTGAGGACGTGGCGGCGTCCTACGAGCAGTACTTC. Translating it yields CASSEDVAASYEQYF.

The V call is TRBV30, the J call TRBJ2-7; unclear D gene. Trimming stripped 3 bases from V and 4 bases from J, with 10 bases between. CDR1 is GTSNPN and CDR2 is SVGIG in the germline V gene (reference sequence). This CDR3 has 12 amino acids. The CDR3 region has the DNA TGTGCCTGGAGGCTAGGGATGTACGAGCAGTACTTC. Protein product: CAWRLGMYEQYF.

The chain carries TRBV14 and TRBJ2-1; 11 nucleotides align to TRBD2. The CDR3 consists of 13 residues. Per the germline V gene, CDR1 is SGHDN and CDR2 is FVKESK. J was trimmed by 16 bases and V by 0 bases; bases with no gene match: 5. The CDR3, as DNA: TGTGCCAGCAGCCAAGACTTAGCGGGGGGGCTCTTCTTC. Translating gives CASSQDLAGGLFF.

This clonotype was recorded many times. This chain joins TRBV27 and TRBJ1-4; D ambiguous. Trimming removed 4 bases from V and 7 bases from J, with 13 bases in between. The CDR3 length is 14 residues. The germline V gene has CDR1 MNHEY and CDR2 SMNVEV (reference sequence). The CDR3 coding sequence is TGTGCCAGCAGTTCCCCTCTGGAAGTTGAAAAACTGTTTTTT. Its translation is CASSSPLEVEKLFF.

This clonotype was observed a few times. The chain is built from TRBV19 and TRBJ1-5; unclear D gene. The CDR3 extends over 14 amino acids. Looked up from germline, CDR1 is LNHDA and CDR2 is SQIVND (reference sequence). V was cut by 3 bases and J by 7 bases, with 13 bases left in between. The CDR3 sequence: CASSIAGGRQPQHF. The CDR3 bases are TGTGCCAGTAGTATCGCAGGAGGGAGACAGCCCCAGCATTTT.

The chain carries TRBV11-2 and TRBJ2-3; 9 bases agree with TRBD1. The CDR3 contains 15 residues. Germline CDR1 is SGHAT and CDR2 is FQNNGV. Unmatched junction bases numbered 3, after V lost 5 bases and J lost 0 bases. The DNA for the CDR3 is TGTGCCAGCAGCCCTGGGACAGGGAGCACAGATACGCAGTATTTT. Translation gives CASSPGTGSTDTQYF.

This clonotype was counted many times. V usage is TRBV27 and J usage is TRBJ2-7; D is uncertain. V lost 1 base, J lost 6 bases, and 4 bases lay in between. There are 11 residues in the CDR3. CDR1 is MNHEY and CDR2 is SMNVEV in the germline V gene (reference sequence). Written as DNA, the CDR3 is TGTGCCAGCAGTTTATTGGGCGAGCAGTACTTC. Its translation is CASSLLGEQYF.